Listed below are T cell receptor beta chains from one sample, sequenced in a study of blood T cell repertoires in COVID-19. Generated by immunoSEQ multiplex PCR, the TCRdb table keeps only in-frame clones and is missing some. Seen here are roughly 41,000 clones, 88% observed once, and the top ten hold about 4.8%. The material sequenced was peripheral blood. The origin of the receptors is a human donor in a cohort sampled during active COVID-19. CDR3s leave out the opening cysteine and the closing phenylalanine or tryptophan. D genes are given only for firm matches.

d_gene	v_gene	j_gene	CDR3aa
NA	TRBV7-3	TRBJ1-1	ASSLAASGTEAF
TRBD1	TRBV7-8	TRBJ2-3	ASSRIGQGLGTDTQY
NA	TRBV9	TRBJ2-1	ASSVARSGNEQF
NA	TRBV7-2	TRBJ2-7	ASSLQGYEQY
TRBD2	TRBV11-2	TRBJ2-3	ASSLYFRTSGSTDTQY
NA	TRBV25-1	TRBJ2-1	ASSESAGVPTYNEQF
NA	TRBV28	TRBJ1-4	ASSPSNEKLF
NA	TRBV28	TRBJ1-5	ASSLEVELNQPQH
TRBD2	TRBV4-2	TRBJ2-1	ASSQDWGGSYNEQF
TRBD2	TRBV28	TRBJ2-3	ASSLLPLAESTDTQY
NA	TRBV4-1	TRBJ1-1	ASSVGAEMNTEAF
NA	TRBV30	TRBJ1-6	AWSALQGINSPLH
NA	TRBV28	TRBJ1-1	ASSLLGGRGAEAF
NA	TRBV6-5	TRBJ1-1	ASSYAGRGAF
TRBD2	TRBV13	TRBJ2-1	ASRSREIYNEQF
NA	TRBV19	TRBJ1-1	ASSMGPFAEAF
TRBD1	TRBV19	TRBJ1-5	ASSIVGQGAGQPQH
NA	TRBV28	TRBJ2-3	ASTPNGLRTDTQY
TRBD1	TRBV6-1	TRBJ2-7	ASSEAKQGSSYEQY
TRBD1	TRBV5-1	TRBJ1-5	ASRLDRGRPQH
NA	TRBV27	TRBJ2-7	ASSSFYEQY
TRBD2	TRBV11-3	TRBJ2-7	ASSSFSGRGYEQY
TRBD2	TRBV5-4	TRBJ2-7	ASSTHAGGTYEQY